The next 31 T cell receptor beta chains were all read from a single sample in a study of shared clonotypes between healthy human individuals (dated by TCRdb to the early 2020s). For the CD8 naive samples, CD45RO-negative cells were positively selected for CCR7, yielding a CD45RA+CCR7+ population from which TemRA cells were excluded. Receptor amplification or capture employed the immunoSEQ multiplex PCR assay. TCRdb retrieved this table from immuneACCESS and kept in-frame rearrangements only. Not all clones are present; in checked studies, unresolved V genes account for under half, and no reason is known for the remainder. For this sample there are roughly 2,000,000 clones; approximately 92% appear just once. The ten most abundant clones make up over 1.5% of the sample. The sample comprised naive CD8+ T cells from PBMCs. Reading the label with the study, this specimen's cell subset or site is: CD45RA+CCR7+. The receptors were sampled from a man younger than 35 in good health. Some clones in this sample may be carry-over from other donors' samples.

This chain connects TRBV5-4 to TRBJ2-2, with 11 bases fitting TRBD2. V shed 3 bases and J 6 bases; nucleotides not matched to a gene: 4. The CDR3 is 15 residues long. Per germline, CDR1 SGHNT and CDR2 YYREEE (reference sequence). In DNA, the CDR3 is TGTGCCAGCAGCTCACTAGCGGGAGATTCCGGGGAGCTGTTTTTT. It is translated as CASSSLAGDSGELFF.

Notes on this clone: Other DNA sequences in the same sample also yield this CDR3. The V call is TRBV5-1, the J call TRBJ1-3; TRBD1 is a possible D gene (6 bases). The CDR3 has 14 amino acids. V was pared by 0 bases and J by 2 bases, with 6 bases between. The V gene's germline CDR1 is SGHRS and CDR2 YFSETQ. The CDR3 protein is CASSLAGAGNTIYF. The CDR3 coding sequence is TGCGCCAGCAGCTTGGCAGGGGCTGGAAACACCATATATTTT.

This clone was found once. The chain uses TRBV14 and TRBJ2-3; 7 nucleotides line up with TRBD2. Germline V gene data show CDR1 as SGHDN and CDR2 as FVKESK. The V and J ends lost 0 bases and 1 base, in that order; junction bases with no gene match: 4. The CDR3 sequence is 16 residues long. The DNA of the CDR3 is TGTGCCAGCAGCCAAGACGCGGGGGTCCGCACAGATACGCAGTATTTT. This translates into CASSQDAGVRTDTQYF.

The genes are TRBV6-1 and TRBJ1-2; no clear D. CDR3 length: 12 amino acids. V lost 6 bases and J 7 bases, leaving 12 bases between the germline ends. The V gene's germline CDR1 is MNHNS and CDR2 SASEGT. Here the CDR3 reads CASSPDGFGYTF. CDR3 sequence (DNA): TGTGCCAGCAGCCCCGACGGGTTTGGCTACACCTTC.

CDR3 in DNA: TGCGCCAGCAGCCCGACAGGCCCCTACAATGAGCAGTTCTTC. Its protein is CASSPTGPYNEQFF. The rearrangement links TRBV5-1 to TRBJ2-1, with D tentatively TRBD1 (6 bases). Germline loops: CDR1 SGHRS, CDR2 YFSETQ. The CDR3 is 14 residues long. The V end lost 4 bases, the J end lost 2 bases, and 10 bases lay between the germline ends.

This chain uses TRBV7-6 with TRBJ1-3; D perhaps matches TRBD1 (6 bases). V lost 5 bases and J 0 bases, leaving 11 bases between the germline ends. Germline CDR1 SGHVS, CDR2 FNYEAQ. The CDR3 runs 15 residues. The CDR3 region is CASSRTVGSGNTIYF. DNA for the CDR3: TGTGCCAGCAGCCGGACAGTGGGCTCTGGAAACACCATATATTTT.

The CDR3 sequence: CASSLLSGSRNEQFF. The CDR3 nucleotides read TGTGCCAGCAGCCTCCTTAGCGGGAGTCGCAATGAGCAGTTCTTC. The chain joins TRBV4-2 to TRBJ2-1; 9 positions agree with TRBD2. V shed 4 bases, J shed 6 bases, and the junction held 7 bases outside the gene matches. Germline assignment: CDR1 LGHNA and CDR2 YNFKEQ. The CDR3 is made up of 15 amino acids.

The chain combines TRBV9 with TRBJ2-7, with 9 nucleotides matching TRBD2. Germline CDR1 is SGDLS and CDR2 is YYNGEE. V lost 3 bases, J lost 6 bases, and 10 bases stayed unmatched. The CDR3 extends over 15 amino acids. This chain's CDR3 is CASSASGALGPEQYF. The CDR3 coding sequence is TGTGCCAGCAGCGCTAGCGGGGCCCTGGGCCCCGAGCAGTACTTC. The full variable domain, completed using reference TRBV9 and TRBJ2-7, is DSGVTQTPKHLITATGQRVTLRCSPRSGDLSVYWYQQSLDQGLQFLIQYYNGEERAKGNILERFSAQQFPDLHSELNLSSLELGDSALYFCASSASGALGPEQYFGPGTRLTVT.

The chain employs TRBV6-6 and TRBJ2-7; 7 nucleotides align to TRBD1. Germline trimming cut 10 bases from V and 2 bases from J; bases unmatched to any gene: 8. Germline V gene lookup returns CDR1 MNHNY and CDR2 SVGAGI (reference sequence). This CDR3 region has 13 residues. The CDR3 DNA is TGTGCCATCCGCCGGGACAGAGCCTACGAGCAGTACTTC. Translated: CAIRRDRAYEQYF.

V and J are TRBV15 and TRBJ2-4, with TRBD1 matching over 10 bases. The length of the CDR3 is 14 residues. The trim removed 5 bases at V and 8 bases at J, leaving 6 bases unmatched. The germline CDR1 and CDR2 sequences are LNHNV and YYDKDF (reference sequence). CDR3 nucleotide sequence: TGTGCCACCAGCGACGGACAGGGGGATGACATTCAGTACTTC. It is translated as CATSDGQGDDIQYF.

The chain has TRBV28 and TRBJ1-5; D call uncertain. Germline V gene lookup returns CDR1 MDHEN and CDR2 SYDVKM. V was pared by 3 bases and J by 5 bases, with 17 bases between. The CDR3 loop spans 16 amino acids. CDR3 protein: CASSLESGIEDQPQHF. The CDR3 nucleotides read TGTGCCAGCAGTTTGGAGTCGGGGATTGAGGATCAGCCCCAGCATTTT.

The chain links TRBV7-9 to TRBJ2-1, with 8 bases aligning to TRBD1. The CDR3 has 16 residues. Germline V CDR1 and CDR2: SEHNR, FQNEAQ (reference sequence). Germline trimming cut 1 base from V and 3 bases from J; bases unmatched to any gene: 5. The CDR3 reads CASSLGWGQDYNEQFF. In DNA, the CDR3 is TGTGCCAGCAGCTTAGGTTGGGGACAGGACTACAATGAGCAGTTCTTC.

This sequence joins TRBV7-3 and TRBJ1-5; D possibly corresponds to TRBD1 (6 bases). Germline CDR1 is SGHTA and CDR2 is FQGTGA. Trimming took off 5 bases at V and 0 bases at J, with 11 bases between the two ends. The CDR3 is 15 amino acids. CDR3 residues: CASSPRTDSNQPQHF. The CDR3 region has the DNA TGTGCCAGCAGCCCCAGGACAGATAGCAATCAGCCCCAGCATTTT.

The chain employs TRBV28 and TRBJ2-3, with D possibly called TRBD1 or TRBD2 (5 bases each). The CDR3 covers 15 residues. The germline gives CDR1 MDHEN, CDR2 SYDVKM. The V and J ends lost 3 bases and 2 bases respectively, with 12 bases between them. This chain's CDR3 is CASSLVGTNTDTQYF. In DNA, the CDR3 is TGTGCCAGCAGTTTGGTCGGGACCAACACAGATACGCAGTATTTT.

In this sample, this clone turned up once. The same CDR3 arises from other DNA sequences in this sample as well. This chain joins TRBV15 and TRBJ2-7; 8 positions agree with TRBD2. The CDR3 contains 14 residues. Germline V lookup: CDR1 LNHNV, CDR2 YYDKDF (reference sequence). Trimming took 0 bases from V and 2 from J; bases not matched to a gene: 0. CDR3 DNA sequence: TGTGCCACCAGCAGAGAAGCGGGGGCCTACGAGCAGTACTTC. This gives the protein CATSREAGAYEQYF.

CDR3 DNA sequence: TGCGCCAGCAGCTTCGGGGGGGCAGGAGGCTCCTACGAGCAGTACTTC. Encoded protein: CASSFGGAGGSYEQYF. The chain joins TRBV5-1 to TRBJ2-7, with TRBD2 matching 8 bases. The length of the CDR3 is 16 residues. Germline CDR1 is SGHRS and CDR2 is YFSETQ. Unmatched junction bases numbered 7, after V lost 2 bases and J lost 0 bases.

The chain joins TRBV15 to TRBJ2-3; weak D call: TRBD1 (6 bases). The CDR3 has 17 amino acids. Germline-derived CDR1 and CDR2 are LNHNV and YYDKDF (reference sequence). The V end was cut by 0 bases, the J end by 1 base, with 14 bases between. CDR3: CATSRDLRGYGTDTQYF. CDR3 nucleotides: TGTGCCACCAGCAGAGATCTCAGGGGTTACGGCACAGATACGCAGTATTTT.

The chain joins TRBV9 to TRBJ2-5; D is perhaps TRBD1 (5 bases). The CDR3 sequence is 15 residues long. Between the trimmed V and J ends, which lost 2 bases and 0 bases, there was a span of 11 bases. Germline V gene sequence: CDR1 SGDLS, CDR2 YYNGEE. This chain's CDR3 is CASSVQGTYQETQYF. CDR3 sequence (DNA): TGTGCCAGCAGCGTGCAGGGCACGTACCAAGAGACCCAGTACTTC.

Worth noting for this clone: Other DNA sequences in this sample translate to the same CDR3. This chain uses TRBV27 with TRBJ2-7, with 11 bases lining up with TRBD2. The CDR3 is 15 residues long. Germline assignment: CDR1 MNHEY and CDR2 SMNVEV (reference sequence). Losses at the gene ends were 5 bases for V and 1 base for J; bases not matched to a gene: 4. The DNA for the CDR3 is TGTGCCAGCAGTCCACGGACTAGCGGGTCCTACGAGCAGTACTTC. This encodes CASSPRTSGSYEQYF.

V is TRBV6-5 and J is TRBJ2-7; 9 bases align to TRBD2. Trimming took 6 bases from V and 4 from J; bases not matched to a gene: 4. This CDR3 has 13 amino acids. Germline loops: CDR1 MNHEY, CDR2 SVGAGI. The CDR3 region is CASSWSGRYEQYF. DNA of the CDR3: TGTGCCAGCAGCTGGAGCGGGAGGTACGAGCAGTACTTC.

This chain uses TRBV4-3 with TRBJ2-7; no definite D call. Trimming cost V 1 base and J 7 bases, with 26 bases left between them. Germline V gene sequence: CDR1 LGHNA, CDR2 YSLEER. This CDR3 region has 18 residues. Here the CDR3 DNA reads TGCGCCAGCAGCCAAGTCCTCCATCCCTCTTCGGAAGACTGGGAGCAGTACTTC. Amino acid sequence: CASSQVLHPSSEDWEQYF.

This chain uses TRBV27 with TRBJ1-2; D is unclear. CDR3 size: 13 residues. The V and J ends lost 5 bases and 8 bases respectively, with 15 bases between them. The V gene's germline CDR1 is MNHEY and CDR2 SMNVEV (reference sequence). As DNA, the CDR3 is TGTGCCAGCAGTCCCAACCGGGCGCCCGGCTACACCTTC. It codes for CASSPNRAPGYTF.

J is TRBJ2-7 and V is TRBV11-2; D gene uncertain. Trimming left V 0 bases short and J 0 bases short, with 6 bases between. The germline CDR1 and CDR2 sequences are SGHAT and FQNNGV. This CDR3 region has 14 residues. This CDR3 is CASSLEPSSYEQYF. The CDR3 coding sequence is TGTGCCAGCAGCTTAGAGCCGAGCTCCTACGAGCAGTACTTC.

CDR3 amino acids: CASTLQGSHEQYF. CDR3 in DNA: TGCGCCAGCACCCTTCAAGGGAGCCACGAGCAGTACTTC. This chain links TRBV5-1 with TRBJ2-7; D possibly corresponds to TRBD2 (5 bases). This CDR3 spans 13 amino acids. V was cut by 6 bases and J by 5 bases, with 15 bases left in between. The germline V gene encodes CDR1 SGHRS and CDR2 YFSETQ.

The gene calls are TRBV4-1 and TRBJ2-5, with D hard to call. Germline V gene lookup returns CDR1 MGHRA and CDR2 YSYEKL. Trimming left V 0 bases short and J 2 bases short, with 7 bases between. The CDR3 has 14 amino acids. The DNA for the CDR3 is TGCGCCAGCAGCCAAGAAATGAAGCAAGAGACCCAGTACTTC. Translated, it gives CASSQEMKQETQYF.

The chain links TRBV7-9 to TRBJ2-2, with 8 positions matching TRBD1. With V trimmed by 5 bases and J by 4 bases, 6 bases remained unmatched. CDR1 is SEHNR, CDR2 FQNEAQ, per germline (reference sequence). CDR3 length: 15 residues. The CDR3 spells CASSPRQGSTGELFF. The CDR3 DNA reads as TGTGCCAGCAGCCCAAGACAGGGGAGCACCGGGGAGCTGTTTTTT.

The chain joins TRBV6-5 to TRBJ1-2; possibly TRBD1 for D (5 bases). V was pared by 8 bases and J by 7 bases, with 14 bases between. The V gene's germline CDR1 is MNHEY and CDR2 SVGAGI. The CDR3 runs 12 residues. CDR3 sequence (DNA): TGTGCCAGCCGGTTTGAGGGGCGTGGCTACACCTTC. This sequence encodes CASRFEGRGYTF.

This chain links TRBV7-8 with TRBJ2-3; 8 bases line up with TRBD1. Unmatched junction bases numbered 6, after V lost 5 bases and J lost 2 bases. Germline loops: CDR1 SGHVS, CDR2 FQNEAQ. The CDR3 runs 15 residues. The CDR3 nucleotides read TGTGCCAGCAGCCCCCGGGACAGGTTCACAGATACGCAGTATTTT. This gives the protein CASSPRDRFTDTQYF.

Comments on this clone: This sample also contains other DNA sequences that code for the same CDR3. The chain is built from TRBV28 and TRBJ2-7; 10 bases are shared with TRBD2. CDR3 length equals 14 residues. The germline gives CDR1 MDHEN, CDR2 SYDVKM. Trimming at V came to 3 bases and at J to 2 bases, leaving 1 base not matched to a gene. Here the CDR3 reads CASSFLAGAYEQYF. CDR3 nucleotide sequence: TGTGCCAGCAGTTTTCTAGCGGGAGCCTACGAGCAGTACTTC.

The V call is TRBV5-6, the J call TRBJ1-2, with D hard to call. Trimming removed 4 bases at V and 5 bases at J, with 12 bases between. In germline, CDR1 is SGHDT, CDR2 YYEEEE. This CDR3 is built from 13 residues. This CDR3 is CASSATEFYGYTF. The CDR3 DNA follows: TGTGCCAGCAGCGCGACGGAGTTTTATGGCTACACCTTC.

J is TRBJ1-5 and V is TRBV7-9; D gene ambiguous. Germline CDR1 is SEHNR and CDR2 is FQNEAQ (reference sequence). This CDR3 region has 17 residues. The germline V and J ends were trimmed by 4 bases and 2 bases, with 18 bases remaining between them. The CDR3 here is CASSSDLLGVGNQPQHF. The CDR3 coding sequence is TGTGCCAGCAGCTCAGACCTACTCGGGGTCGGCAATCAGCCCCAGCATTTT.